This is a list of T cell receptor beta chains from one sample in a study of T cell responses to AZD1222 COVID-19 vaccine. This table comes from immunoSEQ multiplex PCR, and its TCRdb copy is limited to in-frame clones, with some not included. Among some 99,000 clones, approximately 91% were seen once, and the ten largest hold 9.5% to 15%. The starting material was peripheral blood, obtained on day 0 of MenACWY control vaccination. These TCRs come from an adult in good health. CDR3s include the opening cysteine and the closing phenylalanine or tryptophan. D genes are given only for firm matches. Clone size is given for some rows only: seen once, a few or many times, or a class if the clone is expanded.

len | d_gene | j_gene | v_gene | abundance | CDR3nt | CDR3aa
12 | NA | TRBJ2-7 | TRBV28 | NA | TGTGCCAGCAGTCTGACCGCCTACGAGCAGTACTTC | CASSLTAYEQYF
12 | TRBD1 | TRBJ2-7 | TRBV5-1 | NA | TGCGCCAGCTCAGGGACAGGGGACGAGCAGTACTTC | CASSGTGDEQYF
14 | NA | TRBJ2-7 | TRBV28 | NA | TGTGCCAGCAGTTTGATCCGGGGCCGATACGAGCAGTACTTC | CASSLIRGRYEQYF
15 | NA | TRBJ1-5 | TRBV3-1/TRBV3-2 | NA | TGTGCCAGCAGCCAAGAATTAACGCCCAATCAGCCCCAGCATTTT | CASSQELTPNQPQHF
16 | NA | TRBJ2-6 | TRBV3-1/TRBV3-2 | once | TGTGCCCGCTCGTTGCGCCAGGACTCTGGGGCCAACGTCCTGACTTTC | CARSLRQDSGANVLTF
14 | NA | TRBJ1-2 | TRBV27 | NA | TGTGCCAGCAGTATTAACAGGGTAGTAGATGGCTACACCTTC | CASSINRVVDGYTF
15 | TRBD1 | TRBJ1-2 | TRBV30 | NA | TGTGCCACCTCCCTGGGGGGACAGGGGGTCTATGGCTACACCTTC | CATSLGGQGVYGYTF
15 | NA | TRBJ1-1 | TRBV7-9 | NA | TGTGCCAGCAGCTCAGAGACCGGGACGAAACTTGAAGCTTTCTTT | CASSSETGTKLEAFF
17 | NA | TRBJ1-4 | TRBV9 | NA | TGTGCCAGCAGCGTAGAGGGCAGGATTTCGGGAAATGAAAAACTGTTTTTT | CASSVEGRISGNEKLFF
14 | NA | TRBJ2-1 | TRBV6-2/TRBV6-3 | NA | TGTGCCAGCAGTTCGGCTAGTGTTATCAATGAGCAGTTCTTC | CASSSASVINEQFF
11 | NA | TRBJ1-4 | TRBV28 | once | TGTGCCAGCATGGGGAATGAAAAACTGTTTTTT | CASMGNEKLFF
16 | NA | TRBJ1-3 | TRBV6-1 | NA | TGTGCCAGCAGTGAAGGTGGAGGGGTAAGGGGAAACACCATATATTTT | CASSEGGGVRGNTIYF
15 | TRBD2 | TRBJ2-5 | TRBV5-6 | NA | TGTGCCAGCAGCCTGGGATTAGCGGGCCAAGAGACCCAGTACTTC | CASSLGLAGQETQYF